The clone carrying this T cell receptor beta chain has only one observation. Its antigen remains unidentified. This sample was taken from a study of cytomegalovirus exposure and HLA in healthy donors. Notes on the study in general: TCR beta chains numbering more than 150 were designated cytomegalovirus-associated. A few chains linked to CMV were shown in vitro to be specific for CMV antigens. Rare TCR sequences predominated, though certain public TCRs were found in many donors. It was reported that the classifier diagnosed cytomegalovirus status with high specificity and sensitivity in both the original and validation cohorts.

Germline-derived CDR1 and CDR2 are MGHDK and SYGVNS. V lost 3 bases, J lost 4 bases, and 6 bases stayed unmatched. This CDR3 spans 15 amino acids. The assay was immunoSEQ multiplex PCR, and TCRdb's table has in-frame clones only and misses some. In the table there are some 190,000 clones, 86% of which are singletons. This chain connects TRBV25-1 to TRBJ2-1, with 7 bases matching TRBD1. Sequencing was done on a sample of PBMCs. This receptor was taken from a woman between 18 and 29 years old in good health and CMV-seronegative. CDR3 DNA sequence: TGTGCCAGCAGTGACCCGGGACAGATTTACAATGAGCAGTTCTTC. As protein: CASSDPGQIYNEQFF. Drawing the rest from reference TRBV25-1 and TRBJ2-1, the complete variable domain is EADIYQTPRYLVIGTGKKITLECSQTMGHDKMYWYQQDPGMELHLIHYSYGVNSTEKGDLSSESTVSRIRTEHFPLTLESARPSHTSQYLCASSDPGQIYNEQFFGPGTRLTVL.